The 15 T cell receptor beta chains in this list originate from one sample, sequenced in a study of blood T cell repertoires in COVID-19. Only in-frame clones appear in the TCRdb table, and some are missing; sequencing was by immunoSEQ multiplex PCR. The table shows roughly 150,000 clones, with about 82% occurring only once. The sample consisted of PBMCs or T cells enriched from blood (not recorded which). The receptors come from a woman between 35 and 50 years old who had recovered from COVID-19.

This sequence joins TRBV5-6 and TRBJ1-4, with 9 bases lining up with TRBD1. Germline CDR1 is SGHDT and CDR2 is YYEEEE. This CDR3 region has 15 residues. The ends lost 0 bases at V and 8 bases at J; junction bases unmatched: 5. CDR3 residues: CASSLVGTGYEKLFF. CDR3 in DNA: TGTGCCAGCAGCTTGGTGGGGACAGGGTACGAAAAACTGTTTTTT.

The chain recombines TRBV2 with TRBJ1-4; 7 bases match TRBD1. The germline V gene has CDR1 SNHLY and CDR2 FYNNEI. V gave up 6 bases and J gave up 7 bases; unmatched junction bases: 8. CDR3 length: 14 amino acids. DNA for the CDR3: TGTGCCAGCAGCCTACAGGGGATCGGTGAAAAACTGTTTTTT. It yields the protein CASSLQGIGEKLFF.

V gene TRBV5-1 combines with J gene TRBJ2-7; 8 positions agree with TRBD2. The CDR3 loop spans 14 amino acids. The V gene's germline CDR1 is SGHRS and CDR2 YFSETQ. The junction had 6 bases not matched to a gene; V was cut back by 7 bases and J by 0 bases. The CDR3 DNA is TGCGCCAGCGGTCCTAGCGGGCGCTCCTACGAGCAGTACTTC. Protein sequence: CASGPSGRSYEQYF. The variable domain in full, completed from reference TRBV5-1 and TRBJ2-7, reads KAGVTQTPRYLIKTRGQQVTLSCSPISGHRSVSWYQQTPGQGLQFLFEYFSETQRNKGNFPGRFSGRQFSNSRSEMNVSTLELGDSALYLCASGPSGRSYEQYFGPGTRLTVT.

The rearrangement uses TRBV12-3 or TRBV12-4 and TRBJ1-2; the D is unclear. The CDR3 is 11 residues long. The V end was cut by 6 bases, the J end by 8 bases, with 10 bases between. The CDR3: CASSHLGGYTF. In DNA, the CDR3 is TGTGCCAGCAGCCACCTCGGGGGCTACACCTTC.

The V and J genes are TRBV5-1 and TRBJ2-1; 9 bases line up with TRBD1. With V trimmed by 2 bases and J by 4 bases, 4 bases remained unmatched. Per the germline V gene, CDR1 is SGHRS and CDR2 is YFSETQ. This CDR3 contains 15 residues. CDR3 nucleotide sequence: TGCGCCAGCAGCTTTACAGGGGGCGCGTACAATGAGCAGTTCTTC. Residues: CASSFTGGAYNEQFF.

The chain employs TRBV20-1 and TRBJ2-1; D is perhaps TRBD2 (5 bases). The CDR3 loop spans 11 amino acids. Germline V gene sequence: CDR1 DFQATT, CDR2 SNEGSKA (reference sequence). The V end lost 5 bases, the J end lost 7 bases, and 9 bases lay between the germline ends. The CDR3 loop is CSAPRGNEQFF. The DNA for the CDR3 is TGCAGTGCTCCCCGCGGGAATGAGCAGTTCTTC.

The chain carries TRBV2 and TRBJ2-1; D possibly corresponds to TRBD2 (5 bases). The V and J ends lost 2 bases and 1 base respectively, with 9 bases between them. This CDR3 is 15 amino acids long. Germline assignment: CDR1 SNHLY and CDR2 FYNNEI. Here the CDR3 DNA reads TGTGCCAGCAGTGAACTAGCACCTTCCTACAATGAGCAGTTCTTC. This sequence encodes CASSELAPSYNEQFF.

This chain links TRBV5-1 with TRBJ1-2; perhaps TRBD1 as D (5 bases). Trimming cost V 2 bases and J 7 bases, with 18 bases left between them. The germline gives CDR1 SGHRS, CDR2 YFSETQ. The CDR3 runs 15 residues. CDR3 region: CASSFSGEGGLGYTF. CDR3 sequence (DNA): TGCGCCAGCAGCTTCTCGGGGGAAGGAGGGCTTGGCTACACCTTC.

The chain employs TRBV30 and TRBJ1-1; the D gene is possibly TRBD1 (5 bases). This CDR3 contains 13 residues. The germline V gene encodes CDR1 GTSNPN and CDR2 SVGIG (reference sequence). Trimming removed 1 base from V and 5 bases from J, with 11 bases in between. CDR3 in amino acids: CAWSDSGFTEAFF. The CDR3 DNA follows: TGTGCCTGGAGTGATTCAGGGTTTACTGAAGCTTTCTTT.

The CDR3 region is CASSLAGGQTPDGYTF. CDR3 sequence (DNA): TGTGCCAGCAGCTTAGCCGGGGGACAGACCCCTGACGGCTACACCTTC. The rearrangement uses TRBV7-8 and TRBJ1-2, with 7 bases fitting TRBD1. The CDR3 is made up of 16 amino acids. Germline CDR1 SGHVS, CDR2 FQNEAQ. Trimming took 0 bases from V and 8 from J; bases not matched to a gene: 12.

The V call is TRBV2, the J call TRBJ2-3; 7 positions match TRBD1. This CDR3 is built from 15 residues. CDR1 and CDR2 from the germline V gene are SNHLY and FYNNEI. V lost 6 bases, J lost 5 bases, and 11 bases stayed unmatched. Written as DNA, the CDR3 is TGTGCCAGCAGCGAGGGACAGTCCTCAGGAGATACGCAGTATTTT. It yields the protein CASSEGQSSGDTQYF.

This clone appeared a few times. This chain links TRBV18 with TRBJ2-3, with D possibly being TRBD2 (5 bases). The CDR3 contains 17 residues. The V end lost 4 bases, the J end lost 0 bases, and 17 bases lay between the germline ends. The germline CDR1 and CDR2 sequences are KGHSH and LQKENI. The CDR3 region is CASSRLVGGSSTDTQYF. Here the CDR3 DNA reads TGTGCCAGCTCACGCCTAGTCGGCGGGTCTAGCACAGATACGCAGTATTTT.

The genes are TRBV19 and TRBJ1-2; D remains ambiguous. In germline, CDR1 is LNHDA, CDR2 SQIVND (reference sequence). This CDR3 is 15 amino acids long. The V end was cut by 1 base, the J end by 6 bases, with 15 bases between. This CDR3 is CASSIGPLSGDGYTF. CDR3 coding DNA: TGTGCCAGTAGTATAGGACCGCTAAGCGGCGATGGCTACACCTTC.

There are a few counts of this clone. V usage is TRBV19 and J usage is TRBJ1-2, with 8 bases aligning to TRBD1. Germline CDR1 is LNHDA and CDR2 is SQIVND (reference sequence). V shed 6 bases and J 7 bases; nucleotides not matched to a gene: 10. CDR3 length equals 14 residues. DNA of the CDR3: TGTGCCAGTAGCTCCGGGACAGGTTCATCTGGCTACACCTTC. Its protein product is CASSSGTGSSGYTF.

This clone has more than one count but fewer than ten. The rearrangement links TRBV5-4 to TRBJ1-2; 9 bases fit TRBD1. This CDR3 has 14 residues. Germline V gene sequence: CDR1 SGHNT, CDR2 YYREEE (reference sequence). The junction had 3 bases not matched to a gene; V was cut back by 5 bases and J by 1 base. The CDR3 sequence is CASSGGQGNYGYTF. CDR3 nucleotides: TGTGCCAGCAGTGGGGGACAGGGTAACTATGGCTACACCTTC.